The present T cell receptor (beta chain) was sequenced within a study of CD8 T cells in ankylosing spondylitis. Study-wide points: Ankylosing spondylitis blood seemed to carry a telltale TCR beta motif made of about 8 highly homologous variants. Matched ankylosing spondylitis synovial fluid reportedly showed significant enrichment of disease-linked clones.

A note on this clonotype: Its antigen is unidentified.

CDR3 length: 14 amino acids. V was pared by 0 bases and J by 5 bases, with 10 bases between. Germline V lookup: CDR1 MNHEY, CDR2 SVGEGT. TCRdb reprocessed the 5' RACE reads via MiXCR and lists one record per CDR3 protein. The table has 750,000 to 850,000 distinct CDR3 sequences, over 9.5% seen once; the top ten hold roughly 0.51%. The chain has TRBV6-2 or TRBV6-3 and TRBJ1-1; a possible D gene is TRBD1 (6 bases). This clonotype was sampled from a male donor with ankylosing spondylitis. Source material: blood, either unsorted or a sorted T cell fraction (not recorded which). This chain's CDR3 is CASSYSAGETEAFF. CDR3 DNA sequence: TGTGCCAGCAGTTACTCGGCAGGGGAGACTGAAGCTTTCTTT.